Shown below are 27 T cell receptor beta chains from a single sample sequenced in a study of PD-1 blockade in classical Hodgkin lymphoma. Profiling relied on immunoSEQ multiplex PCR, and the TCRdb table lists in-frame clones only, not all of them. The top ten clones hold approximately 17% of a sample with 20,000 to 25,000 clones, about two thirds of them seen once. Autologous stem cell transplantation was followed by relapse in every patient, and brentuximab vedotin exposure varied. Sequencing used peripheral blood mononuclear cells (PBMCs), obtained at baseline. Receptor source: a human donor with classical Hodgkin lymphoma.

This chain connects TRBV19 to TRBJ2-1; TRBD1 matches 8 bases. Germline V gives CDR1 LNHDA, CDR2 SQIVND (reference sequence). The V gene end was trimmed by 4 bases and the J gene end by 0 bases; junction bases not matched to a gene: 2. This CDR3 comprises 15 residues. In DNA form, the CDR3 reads TGTGCCAGTAGTAGGGACAGGAGCTCCTACAATGAGCAGTTCTTC. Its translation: CASSRDRSSYNEQFF.

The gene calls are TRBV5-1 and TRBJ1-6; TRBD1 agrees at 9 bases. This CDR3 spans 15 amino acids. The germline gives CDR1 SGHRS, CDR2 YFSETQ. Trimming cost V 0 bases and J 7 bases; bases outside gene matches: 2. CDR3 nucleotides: TGCGCCAGCAGCTTGGAGGGACAGGGAAATTCACCCCTCCACTTT. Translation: CASSLEGQGNSPLHF.

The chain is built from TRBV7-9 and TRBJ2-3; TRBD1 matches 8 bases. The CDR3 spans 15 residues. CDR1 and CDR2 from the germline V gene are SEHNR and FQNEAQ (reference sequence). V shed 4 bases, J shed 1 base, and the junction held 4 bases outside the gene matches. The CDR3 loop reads CASSSSGGGTDTQYF. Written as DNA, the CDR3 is TGTGCCAGCAGCTCGTCAGGGGGCGGCACAGATACGCAGTATTTT.

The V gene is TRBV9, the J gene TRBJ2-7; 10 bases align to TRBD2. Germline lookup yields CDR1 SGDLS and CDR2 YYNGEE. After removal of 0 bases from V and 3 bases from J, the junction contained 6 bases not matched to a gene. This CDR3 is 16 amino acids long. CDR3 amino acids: CASSVEAGGYGYEQYF. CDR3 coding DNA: TGTGCCAGCAGCGTAGAAGCGGGAGGGTATGGCTACGAGCAGTACTTC.

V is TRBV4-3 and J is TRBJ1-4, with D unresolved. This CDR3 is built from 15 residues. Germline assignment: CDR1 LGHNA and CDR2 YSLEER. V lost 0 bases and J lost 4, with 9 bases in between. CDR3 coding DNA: TGCGCCAGCAGCCAAGATATAGGGTTTAATGAAAAACTGTTTTTT. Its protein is CASSQDIGFNEKLFF.

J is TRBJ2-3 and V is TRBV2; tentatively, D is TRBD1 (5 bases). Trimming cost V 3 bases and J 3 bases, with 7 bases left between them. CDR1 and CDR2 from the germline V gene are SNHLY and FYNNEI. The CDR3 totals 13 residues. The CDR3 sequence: CASSDDRTDTQYF. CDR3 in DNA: TGTGCCAGCAGTGACGACAGAACAGATACGCAGTATTTT.

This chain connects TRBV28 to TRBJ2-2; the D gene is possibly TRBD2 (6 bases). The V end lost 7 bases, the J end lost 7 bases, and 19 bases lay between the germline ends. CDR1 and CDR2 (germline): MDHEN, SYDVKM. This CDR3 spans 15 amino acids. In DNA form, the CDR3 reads TGTGCCAGCACCCGGGACTTTCCAAAAAACGGGGAGCTGTTTTTT. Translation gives CASTRDFPKNGELFF.

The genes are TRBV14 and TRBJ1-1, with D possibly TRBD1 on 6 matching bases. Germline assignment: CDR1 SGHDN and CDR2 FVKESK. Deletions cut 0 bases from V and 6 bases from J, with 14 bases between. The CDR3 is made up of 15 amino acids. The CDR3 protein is CASSQDRSGVSEAFF. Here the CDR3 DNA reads TGTGCCAGCAGCCAAGATCGGTCAGGGGTTTCTGAAGCTTTCTTT.

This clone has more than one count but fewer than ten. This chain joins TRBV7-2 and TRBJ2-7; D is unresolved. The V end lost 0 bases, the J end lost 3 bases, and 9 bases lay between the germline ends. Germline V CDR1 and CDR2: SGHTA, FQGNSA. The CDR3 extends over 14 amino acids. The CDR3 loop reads CASSLAQRDYEQYF. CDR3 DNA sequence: TGTGCCAGCAGCTTAGCCCAGCGAGACTACGAGCAGTACTTC.

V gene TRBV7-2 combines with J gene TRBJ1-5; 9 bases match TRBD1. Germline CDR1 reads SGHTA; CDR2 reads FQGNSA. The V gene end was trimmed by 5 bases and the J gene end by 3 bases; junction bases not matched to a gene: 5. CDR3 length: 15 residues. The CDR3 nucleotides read TGTGCCAGCAGCCCCGGGACAGGGATCAATCAGCCCCAGCATTTT. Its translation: CASSPGTGINQPQHF. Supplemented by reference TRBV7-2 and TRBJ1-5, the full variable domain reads GAGVSQSPSNKVTEKGKDVELRCDPISGHTALYWYRQSLGQGLEFLIYFQGNSAPDKSGLPSDRFSAERTGGSVSTLTIQRTQQEDSAVYLCASSPGTGINQPQHFGDGTRLSIL.

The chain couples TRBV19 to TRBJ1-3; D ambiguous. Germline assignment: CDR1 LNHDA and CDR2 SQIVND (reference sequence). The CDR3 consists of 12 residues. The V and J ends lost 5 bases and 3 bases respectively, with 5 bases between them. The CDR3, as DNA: TGTGCCAGTAGTTTGAGTGGAAACACCATATATTTT. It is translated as CASSLSGNTIYF.

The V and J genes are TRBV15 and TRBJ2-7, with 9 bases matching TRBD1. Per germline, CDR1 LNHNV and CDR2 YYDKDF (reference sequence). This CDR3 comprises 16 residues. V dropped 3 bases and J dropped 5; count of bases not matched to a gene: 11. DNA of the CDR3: TGTGCCACCAGCAGGGGCACAGGGGGCAAGAAGAACGAGCAGTACTTC. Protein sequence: CATSRGTGGKKNEQYF.

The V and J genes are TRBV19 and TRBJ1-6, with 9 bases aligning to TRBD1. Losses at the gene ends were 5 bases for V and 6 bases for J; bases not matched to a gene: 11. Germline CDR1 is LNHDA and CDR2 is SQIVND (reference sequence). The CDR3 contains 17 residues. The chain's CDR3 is CASSFLVGQGSNSPLHF. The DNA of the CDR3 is TGTGCCAGTAGTTTCCTCGTGGGACAGGGAAGTAATTCACCCCTCCACTTT.

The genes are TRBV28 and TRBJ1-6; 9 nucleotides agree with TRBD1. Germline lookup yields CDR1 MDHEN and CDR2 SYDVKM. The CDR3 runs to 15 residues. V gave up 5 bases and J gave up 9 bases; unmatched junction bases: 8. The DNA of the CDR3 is TGTGCCAGCAGTCCTTCTACAGGGGGCACTTCACCCCTCCACTTT. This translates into CASSPSTGGTSPLHF.

The CDR3 loop is CASTLEVGTEAFF. CDR3 nucleotides: TGTGCCAGCACCCTGGAGGTGGGCACTGAAGCTTTCTTT. The genes are TRBV7-9 and TRBJ1-1; D gene unclear. There are 13 residues in the CDR3. Trimming took 7 bases from V and 4 from J, leaving 13 bases between them. Germline V gene sequence: CDR1 SEHNR, CDR2 FQNEAQ (reference sequence).

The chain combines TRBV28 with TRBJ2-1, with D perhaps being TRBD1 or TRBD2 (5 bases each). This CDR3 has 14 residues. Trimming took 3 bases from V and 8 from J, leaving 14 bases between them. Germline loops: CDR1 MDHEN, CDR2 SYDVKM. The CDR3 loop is CASSFGGLRDEQFF. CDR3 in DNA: TGTGCCAGCAGTTTTGGGGGATTAAGGGATGAGCAGTTCTTC.

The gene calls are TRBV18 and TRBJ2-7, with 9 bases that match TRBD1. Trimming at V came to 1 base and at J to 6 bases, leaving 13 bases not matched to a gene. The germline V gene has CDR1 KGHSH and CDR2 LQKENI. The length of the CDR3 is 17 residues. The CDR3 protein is CASSPRAGTGFSGEQYF. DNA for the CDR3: TGTGCCAGCTCACCACGAGCCGGGACAGGGTTTTCGGGCGAGCAGTACTTC.

The CDR3 sequence: CASSISGAFTEAFF. As DNA, the CDR3 is TGTGCCAGCAGCATATCGGGGGCTTTCACTGAAGCTTTCTTT. The chain links TRBV28 to TRBJ1-1; perhaps TRBD1 as D (6 bases). V gave up 6 bases and J gave up 4 bases, with 15 bases separating them. The CDR3 runs 14 residues. CDR1 is MDHEN and CDR2 is SYDVKM in the germline V gene.

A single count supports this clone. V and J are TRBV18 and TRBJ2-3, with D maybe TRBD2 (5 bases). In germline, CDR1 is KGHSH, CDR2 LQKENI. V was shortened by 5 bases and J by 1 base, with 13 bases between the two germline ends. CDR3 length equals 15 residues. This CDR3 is CASSARSGRTDTQYF. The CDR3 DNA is TGTGCCAGCTCAGCGCGAAGCGGACGCACAGATACGCAGTATTTT.

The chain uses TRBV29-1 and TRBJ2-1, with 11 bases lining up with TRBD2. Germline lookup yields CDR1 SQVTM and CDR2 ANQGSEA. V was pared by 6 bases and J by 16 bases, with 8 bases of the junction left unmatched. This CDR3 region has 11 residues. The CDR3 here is CSVGLAGLVFF. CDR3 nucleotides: TGCAGCGTCGGACTAGCGGGTCTAGTCTTCTTC.

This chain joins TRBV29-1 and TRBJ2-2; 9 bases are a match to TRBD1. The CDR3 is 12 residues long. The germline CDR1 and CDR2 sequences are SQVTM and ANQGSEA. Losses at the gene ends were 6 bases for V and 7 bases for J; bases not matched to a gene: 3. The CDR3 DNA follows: TGCAGCGTCGGGACAGGGAACGGGGAGCTGTTTTTT. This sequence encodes CSVGTGNGELFF.

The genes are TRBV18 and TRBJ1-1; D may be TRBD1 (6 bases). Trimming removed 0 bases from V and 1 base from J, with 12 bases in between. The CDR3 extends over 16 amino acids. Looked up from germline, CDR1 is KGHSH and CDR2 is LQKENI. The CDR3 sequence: CASSPPNRATNTEAFF. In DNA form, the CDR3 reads TGTGCCAGCTCACCACCGAACAGGGCAACGAACACTGAAGCTTTCTTT.

Here the CDR3 reads CASSLGEGETQYF. CDR3 coding DNA: TGTGCCAGTAGTTTGGGGGAAGGAGAGACCCAGTACTTC. The V call is TRBV19, the J call TRBJ2-5; the D gene could be TRBD1 or TRBD2 (5 bases each). Germline lookup yields CDR1 LNHDA and CDR2 SQIVND (reference sequence). Trimming shortened V by 5 bases and J by 4 bases, and 11 bases separated the two germline ends. There are 13 residues in the CDR3.

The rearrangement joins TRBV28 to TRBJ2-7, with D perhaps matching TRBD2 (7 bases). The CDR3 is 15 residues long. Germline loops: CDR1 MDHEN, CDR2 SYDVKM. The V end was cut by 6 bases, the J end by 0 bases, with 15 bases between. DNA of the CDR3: TGTGCCAGCAGCACCCCGGGGGGCTTCTCCTACGAGCAGTACTTC. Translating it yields CASSTPGGFSYEQYF.

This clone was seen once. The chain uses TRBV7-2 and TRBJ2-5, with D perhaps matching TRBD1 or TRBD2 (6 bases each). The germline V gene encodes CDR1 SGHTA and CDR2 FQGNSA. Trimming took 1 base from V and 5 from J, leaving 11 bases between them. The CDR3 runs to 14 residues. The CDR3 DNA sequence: TGTGCCAGCAGCTTAGGGGGGGCCCTGGAGACCCAGTACTTC. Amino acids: CASSLGGALETQYF.

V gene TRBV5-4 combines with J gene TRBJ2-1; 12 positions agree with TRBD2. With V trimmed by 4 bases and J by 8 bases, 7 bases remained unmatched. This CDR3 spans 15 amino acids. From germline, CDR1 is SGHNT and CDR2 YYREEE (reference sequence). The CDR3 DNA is TGTGCCAGCAGCCTACGGACTAGCGGGATAGATGAGCAGTTCTTC. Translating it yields CASSLRTSGIDEQFF.

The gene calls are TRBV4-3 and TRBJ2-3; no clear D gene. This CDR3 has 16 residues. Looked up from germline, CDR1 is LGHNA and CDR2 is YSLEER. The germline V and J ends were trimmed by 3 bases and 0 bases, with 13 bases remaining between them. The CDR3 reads CASSHPTQVSTDTQYF. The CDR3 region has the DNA TGCGCCAGCAGCCATCCAACCCAGGTTAGCACAGATACGCAGTATTTT.